This T cell receptor (beta chain) was retrieved from a study of blood T cell repertoires in COVID-19. Clones were sequenced by immunoSEQ multiplex PCR, and TCRdb holds only the in-frame ones, with some missing. The top ten hold around 18% of the sample, which has about 130,000 clones, around 85% seen once. V lost 2 bases, J lost 2 bases, and 22 bases lay in between. Germline CDR1 reads SGHVS; CDR2 reads FNYEAQ. The CDR3 spans 18 residues. The clonotype originates from a woman in her fifties or sixties who had recovered from COVID-19. V usage is TRBV7-6 and J usage is TRBJ2-7; TRBD1 is a possible D gene (5 bases). Input material: peripheral blood. The CDR3 sequence: CASSLKGQSVPSPYEQYF. The CDR3 bases are TGTGCCAGCAGCTTAAAAGGACAATCGGTCCCCTCCCCCTACGAGCAGTACTTC.